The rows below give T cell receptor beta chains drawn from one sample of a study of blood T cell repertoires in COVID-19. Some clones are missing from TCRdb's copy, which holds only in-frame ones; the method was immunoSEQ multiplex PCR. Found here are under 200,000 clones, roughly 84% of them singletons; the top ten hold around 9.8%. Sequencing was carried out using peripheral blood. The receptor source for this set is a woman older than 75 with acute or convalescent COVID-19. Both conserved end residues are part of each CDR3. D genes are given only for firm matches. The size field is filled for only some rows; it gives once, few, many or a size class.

CATSRRETQYF	TGTGCCACCTCCCGTAGAGAGACCCAGTACTTC	many	-	TRBV19	TRBJ2-5
CASSPESGAVNEQFF	TGCGCCAGCAGCCCAGAAAGCGGGGCGGTGAATGAGCAGTTCTTC	once	TRBD2	TRBV5-1	TRBJ2-1
CASSTRRGSSTDTQYF	TGTGCCAGCAGCACTCGACGGGGGTCTAGCACAGATACGCAGTATTTT	-	-	TRBV7-2	TRBJ2-3
CATSRGADQETQYF	TGTGCCACCAGCAGAGGGGCAGACCAAGAGACCCAGTACTTC	-	-	TRBV15	TRBJ2-5
CASSLAGGGAYNEQFF	TGTGCCAGCAGCTTAGCGGGCGGGGGAGCGTACAATGAGCAGTTCTTC	-	TRBD2	TRBV7-2	TRBJ2-1
CASSLRASGTDTQYF	TGCGCCAGCAGCCTCAGAGCAAGCGGTACAGATACGCAGTATTTT	-	-	TRBV4-1	TRBJ2-3
CASSIMDRGRGNEAFF	TGTGCCAGTAGTATAATGGACAGGGGACGTGGGAATGAAGCTTTCTTT	-	TRBD1	TRBV19	TRBJ1-1
CASSPGHRYGYTF	TGTGCCAGCTCACCGGGACACCGCTATGGCTACACCTTC	-	-	TRBV18	TRBJ1-2
CSVEAQGQVTEAFF	TGCAGCGTTGAAGCACAGGGGCAAGTCACTGAAGCTTTCTTT	-	TRBD1	TRBV29-1	TRBJ1-1
CASSSSACPGNQPQHF	TGTGCCAGCAGCTCAAGCGCTTGTCCGGGCAATCAGCCCCAGCATTTT	-	-	TRBV21-1	TRBJ1-5
CASSLEPTSGNLADTQYF	TGCGCCAGCAGCTTGGAACCGACTAGCGGGAATCTTGCAGATACGCAGTATTTT	-	TRBD2	TRBV5-1	TRBJ2-3
CASSVGGRVSNGYTF	TGTGCCAGCAGCGTAGGTGGCAGGGTGTCGAATGGCTACACCTTC	-	-	TRBV9	TRBJ1-2
CASSSSSYEQYF	TGTGCCAGCAGTTCCTCCTCCTACGAGCAGTACTTC	-	-	TRBV27	TRBJ2-7
CSALGQSYEQYF	TGCAGCGCCCTAGGACAGTCCTACGAGCAGTACTTC	once	-	TRBV29-1	TRBJ2-7
CASSWDSRYSGNTIYF	TGTGCCAGTAGTTGGGACAGCCGATACTCTGGAAACACCATATATTTT	-	TRBD1	TRBV19	TRBJ1-3
CASSRAGLAGFTDTQYF	TGTGCCAGCAGCCGCGCGGGACTAGCGGGCTTCACAGATACGCAGTATTTT	-	TRBD2	TRBV3-1/TRBV3-2	TRBJ2-3
CASSHRQGTIYGYGYTF	TGTGCCAGCAGCCATAGACAGGGAACCATCTATGGCTATGGCTACACCTTC	-	TRBD1	TRBV3-1/TRBV3-2	TRBJ1-2
CASSRETGFTEAFF	TGTGCCAGCAGCCGCGAGACAGGGTTCACTGAAGCTTTCTTT	-	TRBD1	TRBV5-4	TRBJ1-1
CASSLGGQGNTGELFF	TGTGCCAGCAGTTTAGGGGGACAGGGGAACACCGGGGAGCTGTTTTTT	-	TRBD1	TRBV27	TRBJ2-2
CASSLALGQPQETQYF	TGCGCCAGCAGCTTGGCCTTGGGACAACCCCAAGAGACCCAGTACTTC	once	-	TRBV5-1	TRBJ2-5
CASSDSGGGKNIQYF	TGTGCCAGTTCGGATAGCGGGGGAGGCAAAAACATTCAGTACTTC	-	TRBD2	TRBV19	TRBJ2-4
CASRTDGVGTQYF	TGTGCCAGCAGAACGGACGGGGTAGGGACCCAGTACTTC	-	-	TRBV5-4	TRBJ2-5
CASSPGSGRAYNEQFF	TGTGCCAGCAGCCCCGGGAGCGGGAGAGCCTACAATGAGCAGTTCTTC	-	TRBD2	TRBV13	TRBJ2-1
CAWSPRRVTGNQPQHF	TGTGCCTGGAGTCCTCGGAGGGTAACGGGCAATCAGCCCCAGCATTTT	once	-	TRBV30	TRBJ1-5
CSVLLQGSSYNEQFF	TGCAGCGTCCTCCTACAGGGCAGCTCCTACAATGAGCAGTTCTTC	-	-	TRBV29-1	TRBJ2-1
CASSRRGQPQHF	TGTGCCAGCAGCCGCAGGGGTCAGCCCCAGCATTTT	few	-	TRBV12-3/TRBV12-4	TRBJ1-5
CASSMTGGHGNTIYF	TGTGCCAGCAGCATGACAGGGGGCCATGGAAACACCATATATTTT	-	TRBD1	TRBV7-2	TRBJ1-3
CASSLAADQETQYF	TGTGCCAGCAGCTTAGCGGCAGATCAAGAGACCCAGTACTTC	few	-	TRBV7-9	TRBJ2-5
CASSLEGVGGYTF	TGCGCCAGCAGCTTGGAGGGGGTGGGAGGCTACACCTTC	-	-	TRBV5-1	TRBJ1-2
CASRPLAESTDTQYF	TGTGCCAGCAGGCCCCTAGCGGAAAGCACAGATACGCAGTATTTT	-	TRBD2	TRBV27	TRBJ2-3
CASSTLANSYEQYF	TGCGCCAGCAGCACACTAGCGAACTCCTACGAGCAGTACTTC	-	TRBD2	TRBV10-2	TRBJ2-7
CASSVGMWLDRGDTEAFF	TGTGCCAGCAGCGTAGGTATGTGGTTGGACAGGGGGGACACTGAAGCTTTCTTT	-	TRBD1	TRBV9	TRBJ1-1
CASSQRSTGITEAFF	TGCGCCAGCAGCCAAAGATCCACAGGGATTACTGAAGCTTTCTTT	-	-	TRBV4-1	TRBJ1-1
CASSPGPAGSPLHF	TGTGCCAGCAGCCCCGGGCCAGCAGGGTCACCCCTCCACTTT	-	-	TRBV11-2	TRBJ1-6